The sequence of this T cell receptor beta chain was determined in a study of blood T cell repertoires in COVID-19. CDR3 length: 14 amino acids. CDR1 is SEHNR and CDR2 is FQNEAQ in the germline V gene (reference sequence). Losses at the gene ends were 6 bases for V and 4 bases for J; bases not matched to a gene: 3. The study assigned cohorts using participant-reported clinical history. Data came from immunoSEQ multiplex PCR; TCRdb stores just in-frame clones and leaves some out. The sample lists roughly 300,000 clones, approximately 90% occurring once. The TCR sequence derives from a woman aged 40 to 50 with acute COVID-19. The genes are TRBV7-9 and TRBJ2-2; TRBD1 aligns across 9 bases. Sequenced material: PBMCs or T cells enriched from blood (not recorded which). CDR3 in amino acids: CASRGQGSTGELFF. CDR3 sequence (DNA): TGTGCCAGCAGGGGACAGGGATCCACCGGGGAGCTGTTTTTT. Based on the CDR3 plus reference TRBV7-9 and TRBJ2-2, the full variable domain is DTGVSQNPRHKITKRGQNVTFRCDPISEHNRLYWYRQTLGQGPEFLTYFQNEAQLEKSRLLSDRFSAERPKGSFSTLEIQRTEQGDSAMYLCASRGQGSTGELFFGEGSRLTVL.